The sequence of this TCR beta chain was determined in a study of Ad26.COV2.S vaccination and SARS-CoV-2 variants. General study points: For non-spike TCRs, breadth in vaccine recipients resembled that in placebo recipients. Total T cell responses were possibly underestimated by TCR breadth and depth analyses. People given the vaccine had a wider spike-specific TCR breadth than placebo recipients did.

Comments on this clone: Its antigen is unidentified.

TCRdb's copy holds only in-frame clones and misses some; the assay was immunoSEQ multiplex PCR. This table has just over 350,000 clones, under 95% appearing once. With 5 bases removed from V and 3 bases from J, the gap between germline ends came to 5 bases. CDR1 and CDR2 from the germline V gene are PRHDT and FYEKMQ (reference sequence). There are 11 residues in the CDR3. Specimen: peripheral blood, collected after recovery from COVID-19. The sequence came from a human donor who had recovered from COVID-19. The chain joins TRBV13 to TRBJ2-7, with D unclear. The CDR3, as DNA: TGTGCCAGCAGCGCAGGCTACGAGCAGTACTTC. It yields the protein CASSAGYEQYF.